Shown below are 30 T cell receptor beta chains from a single sample sequenced in a study of T cell repertoires in cytomegalovirus infection. Their antigen targets remain unknown. TCRdb re-called the reads with MiXCR, one entry per CDR3 protein. The table lists about 47,000 distinct CDR3 sequences, around 19% of them singletons. The input for sequencing was CD8+ T cells from cultured PBMCs, taken from culture after CMV antigen stimulation. The receptors derive from a human donor in good health (CMV status not recorded). Some clones in this sample may be carry-over from other donors' samples.

This clonotype was picked up a small number of times. The chain uses TRBV27 and TRBJ1-2; weak D call: TRBD1 (6 bases). Germline V lookup: CDR1 MNHEY, CDR2 SMNVEV (reference sequence). The V gene lost 0 bases and the J gene lost 5 bases, with 22 bases spanning the gap. This CDR3 is 18 amino acids long. The CDR3 region has the DNA TGTGCCAGCAGTTTATCGGGGGCTTCCTGGTCCGGGAATTATGGCTACACCTTC. This sequence encodes CASSLSGASWSGNYGYTF.

In its sample, this clonotype was seen a few times. V usage is TRBV5-6 and J usage is TRBJ2-7, with D perhaps TRBD1 or TRBD2 (6 bases each). CDR1 SGHDT and CDR2 YYEEEE come from the germline V gene. This CDR3 has 15 residues. V was clipped by 4 bases and J by 4 bases, with 18 bases between them. CDR3 region: CASSGGPGNTYEQYF. CDR3 nucleotide sequence: TGTGCCAGCAGCGGGGGGCCCGGGAACACTTACGAGCAGTACTTC.

This clonotype was counted a single time. The gene calls are TRBV20-1 and TRBJ2-3; no definite D call. V lost 3 bases and J 0 bases, leaving 19 bases between the germline ends. The CDR3 is made up of 17 amino acids. In germline, CDR1 is DFQATT, CDR2 SNEGSKA (reference sequence). The CDR3 here is CSAREYFVGHSTDTQYF. CDR3 coding DNA: TGCAGTGCTAGGGAGTACTTCGTCGGCCATAGCACAGATACGCAGTATTTT.

This chain connects TRBV5-6 to TRBJ2-6, with D perhaps being TRBD1 or TRBD2 (6 bases each). Trimming removed 5 bases at V and 2 bases at J, with 11 bases between. Germline loops: CDR1 SGHDT, CDR2 YYEEEE. CDR3 length: 15 amino acids. The CDR3 coding sequence is TGTGCCAGCAGTTGGAGGGGGGCTGGGGCCAACGTCCTGACTTTC. Its protein is CASSWRGAGANVLTF.

In DNA, the CDR3 is TGTGCCAGCAGCCTTCGGACTAGCGGGGCGCGTGAGCAGTACTTC. The encoded protein is CASSLRTSGAREQYF. This chain joins TRBV7-2 and TRBJ2-7, with 12 bases fitting TRBD2. Germline V lookup: CDR1 SGHTA, CDR2 FQGNSA. The V and J ends lost 5 bases and 7 bases, in that order; junction bases with no gene match: 9. The CDR3 sequence is 15 residues long.

This sequence joins TRBV7-2 and TRBJ2-3; D is uncertain. The germline V gene has CDR1 SGHTA and CDR2 FQGNSA. The CDR3 covers 16 residues. V was clipped by 1 base and J by 0 bases, with 11 bases between them. CDR3 in amino acids: CASSLGSTPSTDTQYF. The DNA for the CDR3 is TGTGCCAGCAGCTTAGGGTCCACACCTAGCACAGATACGCAGTATTTT.

J is TRBJ2-5 and V is TRBV6-2 or TRBV6-3, with 11 nucleotides matching TRBD1. The CDR3 consists of 16 residues. The ends lost 5 bases at V and 0 bases at J; junction bases unmatched: 5. Germline V gene sequence: CDR1 MNHEY, CDR2 SVGEGT. CDR3 amino acids: CASSRTGGSNQETQYF. CDR3 nucleotides: TGTGCCAGCAGTCGGACAGGGGGCTCCAACCAAGAGACCCAGTACTTC.

The chain carries TRBV7-9 and TRBJ2-7, with no clear D. The CDR3 has 12 residues. CDR1 and CDR2 from the germline V gene are SEHNR and FQNEAQ (reference sequence). The ends were cut back, 5 bases at V and 7 bases at J, with 12 bases in the middle. CDR3 in amino acids: CASSPSPAEQYF. The CDR3 DNA sequence: TGTGCCAGCAGCCCGAGCCCAGCAGAGCAGTACTTC. Full variable domain (rest looked up from reference TRBV7-9 and TRBJ2-7): DTGVSQNPRHKITKRGQNVTFRCDPISEHNRLYWYRQTLGQGPEFLTYFQNEAQLEKSRLLSDRFSAERPKGSFSTLEIQRTEQGDSAMYLCASSPSPAEQYFGPGTRLTVT.

The V gene is TRBV6-6, the J gene TRBJ2-1; TRBD2 matches 8 bases. With V trimmed by 2 bases and J by 3 bases, 6 bases remained unmatched. Germline V CDR1 and CDR2: MNHNY, SVGAGI (reference sequence). The CDR3 loop spans 16 amino acids. The CDR3 DNA reads as TGTGCCAGCAGTTACACTTCTAGCGGGTTCTACAATGAGCAGTTCTTC. Amino acid sequence: CASSYTSSGFYNEQFF.

This chain joins TRBV4-1 and TRBJ2-7; 8 bases line up with TRBD2. Germline trimming cut 6 bases from V and 2 bases from J; bases unmatched to any gene: 6. Germline V gene data show CDR1 as MGHRA and CDR2 as YSYEKL. The CDR3 is 14 residues long. This CDR3 reads CASSSAGGPYEQYF. CDR3 coding DNA: TGCGCCAGCAGTTCTGCGGGGGGACCCTACGAGCAGTACTTC.

This clonotype was recorded a few times. The chain links TRBV6-2 or TRBV6-3 to TRBJ2-1; the D is unclear. The germline V gene has CDR1 MNHEY and CDR2 SVGEGT. This CDR3 contains 15 residues. The ends were cut back, 5 bases at V and 4 bases at J, with 15 bases in the middle. The CDR3 DNA sequence: TGTGCCAGCAGTCCGATAATGACGGAATACAATGAGCAGTTCTTC. Protein product: CASSPIMTEYNEQFF.

This rearrangement joins TRBV7-9 to TRBJ2-3; 7 bases are a match to TRBD2. Germline V gives CDR1 SEHNR, CDR2 FQNEAQ (reference sequence). V shed 1 base, J shed 1 base, and the junction held 5 bases outside the gene matches. The length of the CDR3 is 16 residues. The chain's CDR3 is CASSLGTRSGTDTQYF. CDR3 DNA: TGTGCCAGCAGCTTAGGGACTAGGTCTGGCACAGATACGCAGTATTTT.

This clonotype was detected only a few times. This chain links TRBV7-2 with TRBJ2-7; the match to TRBD2 covers 8 bases. J gave up 3 bases and V 5 bases, and 9 bases lay outside the gene matches. Germline V gives CDR1 SGHTA, CDR2 FQGNSA. CDR3 length: 15 residues. For the CDR3, the DNA is TGTGCCAGCAGCCTTTACACTAGCGGAAACTACGAGCAGTACTTC. Amino acid sequence: CASSLYTSGNYEQYF.

V gene TRBV7-3 combines with J gene TRBJ1-2; 7 nucleotides match TRBD1. CDR1 is SGHTA, CDR2 FQGTGA, per germline. The V gene end was trimmed by 0 bases and the J gene end by 2 bases; junction bases not matched to a gene: 3. The CDR3 spans 15 residues. This CDR3 is CASSLTGGQNYGYTF. The CDR3 DNA sequence: TGTGCCAGCAGCTTAACAGGGGGACAGAACTATGGCTACACCTTC.

This clonotype was picked up a small number of times. The chain carries TRBV4-1 and TRBJ2-7; D may be TRBD1 or TRBD2 (6 bases each). V was pared by 0 bases and J by 3 bases, with 12 bases between. This CDR3 has 15 amino acids. Germline CDR1 and CDR2: MGHRA and YSYEKL. CDR3 in amino acids: CASSQDRGTFYEQYF. The DNA for the CDR3 is TGCGCCAGCAGCCAAGATAGGGGGACTTTCTACGAGCAGTACTTC.

In this sample, this clonotype is large. This chain uses TRBV4-3 with TRBJ2-7, with D uncertain. Trimming removed 1 base at V and 1 base at J, with 8 bases between. The CDR3 loop spans 14 amino acids. Per germline, CDR1 LGHNA and CDR2 YSLEER. The CDR3 sequence: CASSQVDLSYEQYF. DNA for the CDR3: TGCGCCAGCAGCCAAGTAGACCTATCCTACGAGCAGTACTTC.

This clonotype turned up a few times. The chain uses TRBV12-3 or TRBV12-4 and TRBJ2-1, with 10 bases matching TRBD1. J gave up 3 bases and V 5 bases, and 7 bases lay outside the gene matches. The CDR3 loop spans 16 amino acids. CDR3 in amino acids: CASSLGGTGVYNEQFF. In nucleotides, the CDR3 is TGTGCCAGCAGTCTCGGTGGGACAGGGGTCTACAATGAGCAGTTCTTC.

The rearrangement joins TRBV6-5 to TRBJ2-2; D unresolved. Germline V gene data show CDR1 as MNHEY and CDR2 as SVGAGI. Trimming took 0 bases from V and 5 from J, leaving 4 bases between them. This CDR3 is built from 13 residues. CDR3 sequence: CASSYSRTGELFF. The DNA for the CDR3 is TGTGCCAGCAGTTACTCGCGGACCGGGGAGCTGTTTTTT.

The rearrangement uses TRBV7-4 and TRBJ1-3, with TRBD1 identical over 7 bases. Germline CDR1 SGHVT, CDR2 SQSDAQ. J lost 0 bases, V lost 5 bases, and 7 bases had no gene match. The CDR3 length is 16 residues. The CDR3 sequence is CASSPEGASSGNTIYF. The CDR3, as DNA: TGTGCCAGCAGCCCAGAGGGGGCAAGCTCTGGAAACACCATATATTTT. Combining the CDR3 with reference TRBV7-4 and TRBJ1-3 gives the whole variable domain GAGVSQSPRYKVAKRGRDVALRCDSISGHVTLYWYRQTLGQGSEVLTYSQSDAQRDKSGRPSGRFSAERPERSVSTLKIQRTEQGDSAVYLCASSPEGASSGNTIYFGEGSWLTVV.

This clonotype has more than one count but fewer than ten. The CDR3 reads CASSSPGGTKNIQYF. CDR3 nucleotides: TGTGCCAGCAGCTCTCCGGGGGGGACCAAAAACATTCAGTACTTC. The chain uses TRBV11-2 and TRBJ2-4; 8 positions agree with TRBD2. The length of the CDR3 is 15 residues. Germline values: CDR1 SGHAT, CDR2 FQNNGV. V lost 4 bases to trimming and J lost 2 bases; unmatched junction nucleotides: 4.

This clonotype showed up just once. The chain is built from TRBV11-1 and TRBJ1-1; a possible D gene is TRBD1 (5 bases). There are 13 residues in the CDR3. Trimming left V 5 bases short and J 11 bases short, with 18 bases between. CDR1 is SGHAT, CDR2 FQDESV, per germline (reference sequence). For the CDR3, the DNA is TGTGCCAGCAGCCCCGGGACCGGAGAAGTGGCTTTCTTT. It translates to CASSPGTGEVAFF.

The sample holds a few counts of this clonotype. The chain links TRBV2 to TRBJ2-5, with D possibly TRBD1 on 6 matching bases. V was pared by 5 bases and J by 1 base, with 17 bases between. The germline V gene encodes CDR1 SNHLY and CDR2 FYNNEI. The length of the CDR3 is 16 residues. The CDR3 DNA reads TGTGCCAGCAGTCTGCGGACAGATTCTACCCAAGAGACCCAGTACTTC. This codes for CASSLRTDSTQETQYF.

The chain links TRBV4-3 to TRBJ2-1, with TRBD1 matching over 7 bases. The V and J ends lost 0 bases and 4 bases, in that order; junction bases with no gene match: 6. The CDR3 totals 16 residues. In germline, CDR1 is LGHNA, CDR2 YSLEER. The CDR3 bases are TGCGCCAGCAGCCAAGAATTAGGGACAGATTACAATGAGCAGTTCTTC. It encodes CASSQELGTDYNEQFF.

V gene TRBV11-2 combines with J gene TRBJ2-5; possibly TRBD1 for D (5 bases). Germline values: CDR1 SGHAT, CDR2 FQNNGV. The CDR3 is made up of 14 amino acids. The germline V and J ends were trimmed by 8 bases and 3 bases, with 16 bases remaining between them. This CDR3 is CASAFLLGEETQYF. For the CDR3, the DNA is TGTGCCAGCGCATTTCTCTTAGGGGAAGAGACCCAGTACTTC.

This clonotype was picked up a small number of times. The rearrangement uses TRBV7-9 and TRBJ1-1, with D maybe TRBD1 (5 bases). V lost 4 bases to trimming and J lost 11 bases, with 20 bases between them. The germline gives CDR1 SEHNR, CDR2 FQNEAQ (reference sequence). The CDR3 runs 14 residues. The CDR3, as DNA: TGTGCCAGCAGCTCGGGCCCGGGGCGCCGCTGGGCTTTCTTT. The encoded protein is CASSSGPGRRWAFF.

The chain uses TRBV27 and TRBJ1-2; possibly TRBD1 for D (6 bases). Trimming took off 5 bases at V and 5 bases at J, with 18 bases between the two ends. The CDR3 consists of 15 residues. Germline assignment: CDR1 MNHEY and CDR2 SMNVEV (reference sequence). CDR3 bases: TGTGCCAGCAGTCCCCTCGGGGGCGCGGGGTATGGCTACACCTTC. Encoded protein: CASSPLGGAGYGYTF.

The chain carries TRBV14 and TRBJ1-2, with 11 bases lining up with TRBD1. With 0 bases clipped from V and 4 bases from J, the junction kept 7 bases outside the gene matches. From germline, CDR1 is SGHDN and CDR2 FVKESK. The CDR3 runs 17 residues. CDR3 residues: CASSQERDRGARYGYTF. The DNA of the CDR3 is TGTGCCAGCAGCCAAGAACGGGACAGGGGGGCGCGCTATGGCTACACCTTC. The variable domain in full, with the rest retrieved from reference TRBV14 and TRBJ1-2, is EAGVTQFPSHSVIEKGQTVTLRCDPISGHDNLYWYRRVMGKEIKFLLHFVKESKQDESGMPNNRFLAERTGGTYSTLKVQPAELEDSGVYFCASSQERDRGARYGYTFGSGTRLTVV.

The rearrangement joins TRBV12-5 to TRBJ2-1, with D unclear. V lost 1 base to trimming and J lost 3 bases, with 10 bases between them. CDR3 size: 15 residues. Germline V CDR1 and CDR2: LGHNT, FRNRAP. In DNA form, the CDR3 reads TGTGCTAGTGGTTTGGATCGTGTGGGCTACAATGAGCAGTTCTTC. Translation gives CASGLDRVGYNEQFF. The whole variable domain, remainder taken from reference TRBV12-5 and TRBJ2-1, is DARVTQTPRHKVTEMGQEVTMRCQPILGHNTVFWYRQTMMQGLELLAYFRNRAPLDDSGMPKDRFSAEMPDATLATLKIQPSEPRDSAVYFCASGLDRVGYNEQFFGPGTRLTVL.

As DNA, the CDR3 is TGTGCCAGCAGTTTTTACCTGCCTGACGACAGGGGGGACTATGGCTACACCTTC. It translates to CASSFYLPDDRGDYGYTF. The rearrangement uses TRBV28 and TRBJ1-2, with 9 bases that match TRBD1. CDR1 is MDHEN, CDR2 SYDVKM, per germline. The CDR3 covers 18 residues. The V segment lost 3 bases and the J segment 3 bases; nucleotides outside the gene matches: 14.

Turning to this clonotype: The germline gene is not matched at one end of the junction; a read error may be the cause. The CDR3 bases are TGTGTCAGTAGTATAGAATCAGTGCTCAACTATGGCTACACCTTC. This translates into CVSSIESVLNYGYTF. The chain uses TRBV19 and TRBJ1-2; D gene uncertain. Germline CDR1 reads LNHDA; CDR2 reads SQIVND (reference sequence). The CDR3 runs to 15 residues.